The clone carrying this T cell receptor (beta chain) appeared a few times. The antigen is unknown. These data originate in a study of vaccination and CD4 T cells after COVID-19. Overall study context: Both day-14 and day-161-to-241 post-vaccine samples exist for three convalescent patients. Stimulation used overlapping spike peptides from SARS-CoV-2, HCoV-NL63, HCoV-OC43 and HCoV-229E.

The Oncomine TCR Beta short-read assay was what sequenced the DNA obtained from cultured CD4+ T cells. TCRdb re-called the PCR reads through MiXCR, storing one row per CDR3 protein. There are 23,000 or so distinct CDR3 sequences in the sample; about 31% occur only once, and around 3.3% lies in the top ten. As to time point: late sampling 161 to 241 days after vaccination in a few convalescent patients. Documented treatment: roughly nine-day PBMC culture with coronavirus spike peptide pools or control peptides (ViraFEST assay). Negative selection enriched CD4+ T cells from cultures at around 9 days. This CDR3 comprises 14 residues. The germline CDR1 and CDR2 sequences are SNHLY and FYNNEI. V lost 5 bases, J lost 6 bases, and 8 bases stayed unmatched.

The chain uses TRBV2 and TRBJ2-7, with 9 bases aligning to TRBD2. The specimen comprised CD4+ T cells from blood, cultured in vitro, sampled about 7 months after SARS-CoV-2 vaccination. This clonotype was obtained from a human donor who had recovered from COVID-19. The CDR3 DNA reads TGTGCCAGCAGTCGACTAGCGGCCGCGGGCGAGCAGTACTTC. As protein: CASSRLAAAGEQYF.